The clone carrying this TCR beta chain was observed once. Its antigen is still unknown. TCRdb's table, derived via immunoSEQ multiplex PCR, lists solely in-frame clones and lacks some. The profile covers fewer than 200,000 clones, with around 88% appearing a single time and approximately 10% taken by the ten largest. This specimen comes from a study of T cell responses to AZD1222 COVID-19 vaccine. Trimming took off 5 bases at V and 3 bases at J, with 8 bases between the two ends. The CDR3 loop spans 14 amino acids. Germline lookup yields CDR1 MGHDK and CDR2 SYGVNS. Study conclusions and caveats: White British donors predominated, females outnumbered males, and clonal diversity was possibly underestimated.

The rearrangement uses TRBV25-1 and TRBJ1-6; weak D call: TRBD1 (6 bases). The source material was peripheral blood, sampled 28 days after the second AZD1222 dose. The TCR comes from an adult who received the AZD1222 COVID-19 vaccine. CDR3 DNA sequence: TGTGCCAGCAGTCGAGGGGGCTATAATTCACCCCTCCACTTT. As protein: CASSRGGYNSPLHF.